The 32 T cell receptor beta chains in this list originate from one sample, sequenced in a study of graft-versus-host responses after intestinal transplantation. Repertoires were generated with immunoSEQ multiplex PCR, while TCRdb's copy carries only in-frame clones and drops some. The sample yields about 16,000 clones, 80% seen once. Processing was applied to graft tissue in order to liberate intraepithelial and lamina propria lymphocytes. This specimen was ileum tissue, taken 104 days after intestinal transplant. These receptors all come from a human patient who received an intestinal transplant, so some T cells may come from the graft donor.

The J gene is TRBJ2-5, the V gene TRBV5-6, with D possibly matching TRBD2 (6 bases). The V gene's germline CDR1 is SGHDT and CDR2 YYEEEE. With 2 bases removed from V and 5 bases from J, the gap between germline ends came to 13 bases. The CDR3 consists of 14 residues. CDR3: CASSFCGIPETQYF. The CDR3 DNA reads TGTGCCAGCAGCTTCTGCGGGATTCCGGAGACCCAGTACTTC.

The chain has TRBV29-1 and TRBJ1-1; the D is unclear. Germline CDR1 and CDR2: SQVTM and ANQGSEA. The CDR3 is made up of 12 amino acids. V gave up 1 base and J gave up 5 bases, with 8 bases separating them. The CDR3 loop is CSVEGGGTEAFF. The CDR3 DNA is TGCAGCGTTGAAGGCGGAGGAACTGAAGCTTTCTTT.

The V call is TRBV28, the J call TRBJ1-2; a weak D match, TRBD1 (6 bases). CDR1 is MDHEN and CDR2 is SYDVKM in the germline V gene. Trimming took 5 bases from V and 2 from J, leaving 9 bases between them. The CDR3 consists of 13 residues. The CDR3: CASSVTGNYGYTF. The CDR3 DNA sequence: TGTGCCAGCAGTGTCACAGGGAACTATGGCTACACCTTC.

The chain is built from TRBV10-3 and TRBJ2-1; TRBD2 aligns across 11 bases. The length of the CDR3 is 17 residues. Germline V lookup: CDR1 ENHRY, CDR2 SYGVKD. The V gene end was trimmed by 0 bases and the J gene end by 7 bases; junction bases not matched to a gene: 8. The CDR3 nucleotides are TGTGCCATCAGTGAGTCTATAGCGGGAGGGCAAAATAATGAGCAGTTCTTC. Its translation: CAISESIAGGQNNEQFF.

The table lists this clone with a few counts. J is TRBJ2-1 and V is TRBV4-1; possible D gene TRBD2, 6 bases. V was shortened by 3 bases and J by 12 bases, with 15 bases between the two germline ends. Germline assignment: CDR1 MGHRA and CDR2 YSYEKL. This CDR3 has 13 residues. The CDR3 DNA is TGCGCCAGCAGCCACCCTTCGGGGGAGTGGCAGTTCTTC. Its protein product is CASSHPSGEWQFF.

In this sample, this clone turned up a few times. The J gene is TRBJ1-4, the V gene TRBV19; TRBD1 aligns across 9 bases. CDR1 and CDR2 (germline): LNHDA, SQIVND (reference sequence). This CDR3 contains 15 residues. After removal of 5 bases from V and 7 bases from J, the junction contained 8 bases not matched to a gene. The CDR3 protein is CASSVGGTGIEKLFF. In DNA form, the CDR3 reads TGTGCCAGTAGTGTCGGGGGGACAGGGATTGAAAAACTGTTTTTT.

CDR3 sequence (DNA): TGTGCCAGCACCCCAAGGGGGCGGTGCACAGATACGCAGTATTTT. It encodes CASTPRGRCTDTQYF. This rearrangement joins TRBV27 to TRBJ2-3; 7 bases align to TRBD1. Trimming at V came to 7 bases and at J to 1 base, leaving 8 bases not matched to a gene. Germline V gene data show CDR1 as MNHEY and CDR2 as SMNVEV (reference sequence). CDR3 length equals 15 residues.

The J gene is TRBJ2-2, the V gene TRBV5-6, with D uncertain. V lost 4 bases and J lost 0, with 7 bases in between. CDR3 length: 14 residues. Germline V gene lookup returns CDR1 SGHDT and CDR2 YYEEEE. CDR3 in amino acids: CASSPSPNTGELFF. The CDR3 DNA reads as TGTGCCAGCAGCCCATCCCCGAACACCGGGGAGCTGTTTTTT.

The rearrangement joins TRBV7-4 to TRBJ1-1; 7 nucleotides agree with TRBD1. This CDR3 contains 15 residues. V shed 2 bases, J shed 1 base, and the junction held 4 bases outside the gene matches. The germline V gene has CDR1 SGHVT and CDR2 SQSDAQ. The CDR3 sequence is CASSLREGANTEAFF. CDR3 sequence (DNA): TGTGCCAGCAGCTTAAGGGAGGGGGCGAACACTGAAGCTTTCTTT.

This rearrangement joins TRBV7-9 to TRBJ2-2; 8 positions agree with TRBD2. J was trimmed by 1 base and V by 2 bases; bases with no gene match: 6. The CDR3 loop spans 17 amino acids. Germline assignment: CDR1 SEHNR and CDR2 FQNEAQ (reference sequence). CDR3: CASSLLGLAENTGELFF. CDR3 nucleotides: TGTGCCAGCAGCTTACTTGGACTAGCAGAGAACACCGGGGAGCTGTTTTTT.

The table lists this clone with a few counts. V usage is TRBV4-2 and J usage is TRBJ2-1, with 12 bases matching TRBD2. This CDR3 is 17 amino acids long. Germline-derived CDR1 and CDR2 are LGHNA and YNFKEQ. With 3 bases clipped from V and 0 bases from J, the junction kept 3 bases outside the gene matches. CDR3 residues: CASSQGLAGYSYNEQFF. The CDR3 DNA sequence: TGTGCCAGCAGCCAGGGACTAGCGGGCTACTCCTACAATGAGCAGTTCTTC.

The V gene is TRBV29-1, the J gene TRBJ1-2; D possibly corresponds to TRBD1 (5 bases). Trimming removed 4 bases at V and 4 bases at J, with 13 bases between. The CDR3 has 13 amino acids. The germline V gene has CDR1 SQVTM and CDR2 ANQGSEA. This chain's CDR3 is CSVVYTGPYGYTF. DNA of the CDR3: TGCAGCGTTGTTTACACAGGACCCTATGGCTACACCTTC.

The rearrangement uses TRBV19 and TRBJ2-1; weak D call: TRBD2 (6 bases). The V gene's germline CDR1 is LNHDA and CDR2 SQIVND (reference sequence). The CDR3 consists of 16 residues. V was shortened by 4 bases and J by 3 bases, with 16 bases between the two germline ends. CDR3 loop: CASSTLTGGFYNEQFF. DNA for the CDR3: TGTGCCAGTAGTACCCTAACCGGGGGATTCTACAATGAGCAGTTCTTC.

V and J are TRBV9 and TRBJ2-5; 11 bases agree with TRBD2. This CDR3 contains 15 residues. V gave up 5 bases and J gave up 0 bases; unmatched junction bases: 3. Per germline, CDR1 SGDLS and CDR2 YYNGEE. The DNA for the CDR3 is TGTGCCAGCAGTGCGACTAGCGGGGACCAAGAGACCCAGTACTTC. This gives the protein CASSATSGDQETQYF.

The CDR3 nucleotides read TGCAGCGCCCGGACAGGGGGTGGCTACACCTTC. Protein: CSARTGGGYTF. J is TRBJ1-2 and V is TRBV29-1, with 10 bases matching TRBD1. The J segment lost 7 bases and the V segment lost 7 bases, leaving 3 bases of the junction unmatched. Germline CDR1 reads SQVTM; CDR2 reads ANQGSEA. The CDR3 length is 11 residues. The full variable domain, rest sourced from reference TRBV29-1 and TRBJ1-2, is SAVISQKPSRDICQRGTSLTIQCQVDSQVTMMFWYRQQPGQSLTLIATANQGSEATYESGFVIDKFPISRPNLTFSTLTVSNMSPEDSSIYLCSARTGGGYTFGSGTRLTVV.

The V call is TRBV28, the J call TRBJ1-3; D perhaps matches TRBD1 (6 bases). Germline loops: CDR1 MDHEN, CDR2 SYDVKM. Trimming took 2 bases from V and 0 from J, leaving 29 bases between them. The CDR3 extends over 22 amino acids. CDR3 DNA: TGTGCCAGCAGTTTACAATGGTTGAACCGGGACATCGACCGAAGCTCTGGAAACACCATATATTTT. This translates into CASSLQWLNRDIDRSSGNTIYF.

The chain has TRBV4-2 and TRBJ2-3; 8 nucleotides match TRBD2. V shed 10 bases, J shed 2 bases, and the junction held 5 bases outside the gene matches. This CDR3 contains 13 residues. Germline values: CDR1 LGHNA, CDR2 YNFKEQ. CDR3 nucleotides: TGTGCCACTAGCGGGTGGTTCACAGATACGCAGTATTTT. Its translation is CATSGWFTDTQYF.

V gene TRBV7-2 combines with J gene TRBJ2-7; weak D call: TRBD2 (5 bases). The length of the CDR3 is 17 residues. From germline, CDR1 is SGHTA and CDR2 FQGNSA. Trimming shortened V by 1 base and J by 1 base, and 17 bases separated the two germline ends. In nucleotides, the CDR3 is TGTGCCAGCAGCTTAGGTCCTGACTATCCCATTTCCTACGAGCAGTACTTC. Residues: CASSLGPDYPISYEQYF.

The V and J genes are TRBV27 and TRBJ2-5, with 8 bases fitting TRBD1. The better agreement between TRBJ2-7 and the DNA end casts doubt on the J call. CDR3 length: 14 residues. Germline V gene lookup returns CDR1 MNHEY and CDR2 SMNVEV (reference sequence). CDR3 DNA sequence: TGTGCCAGCAGTTTCAGGGGGCGCGAGGACGAGCAGTACTTC. It encodes CASSFRGREDEQYF.

V is TRBV7-4 and J is TRBJ1-1; 7 positions match TRBD1. The germline V gene has CDR1 SGHVT and CDR2 SQSDAQ. V was pared by 5 bases and J by 0 bases, with 6 bases of the junction left unmatched. This CDR3 spans 15 amino acids. As DNA, the CDR3 is TGTGCCAGCAGCCCGGACAGGCCCGTGAACACTGAAGCTTTCTTT. The encoded protein is CASSPDRPVNTEAFF.

V and J are TRBV6-9 and TRBJ2-3; D is unresolved. The CDR3 is 11 residues long. V lost 5 bases to trimming and J lost 4 bases, with 4 bases between them. Germline CDR1 MNHGY, CDR2 SVAAGI. CDR3 coding DNA: TGTGCCAGCAGTAATCCAGATACGCAGTATTTT. It yields the protein CASSNPDTQYF.

Turning to this clone: The junction and the germline gene differ at one end; a read error may be behind it. The chain recombines TRBV5-4 with TRBJ1-1, with unresolved D. Germline V gene data show CDR1 as SGHNT and CDR2 as YYREEE (reference sequence). The CDR3 totals 14 residues. DNA of the CDR3: TGCGCCAGCAGCCAAGATGAAATCGGCACTGAAGCTTTCTTT. Residues: CASSQDEIGTEAFF.

The chain is built from TRBV28 and TRBJ1-1, with TRBD1 as a possible D gene (6 bases). Germline loops: CDR1 MDHEN, CDR2 SYDVKM. Trimming cost V 5 bases and J 5 bases, with 18 bases left between them. The CDR3 is made up of 15 amino acids. The CDR3 nucleotides read TGTGCCAGCAGTACGGGGGGCAGGGTGGGAACTGAAGCTTTCTTT. This encodes CASSTGGRVGTEAFF.

The rearrangement uses TRBV30 and TRBJ1-6; 7 bases map to TRBD1. Germline CDR1 and CDR2: GTSNPN and SVGIG (reference sequence). The V and J ends lost 0 bases and 4 bases, in that order; junction bases with no gene match: 3. This CDR3 has 15 residues. CDR3 nucleotides: TGTGCCTGGAGTGTAAAGGGACAGTATAATTCACCCCTCCACTTT. It encodes CAWSVKGQYNSPLHF.

This chain joins TRBV6-4 and TRBJ2-3; D might be TRBD1 (6 bases). The V gene lost 3 bases and the J gene lost 0 bases, with 10 bases spanning the gap. The germline CDR1 and CDR2 sequences are MRHNA and SNTAGT. The CDR3 runs 15 residues. CDR3 nucleotide sequence: TGTGCCAGCAGTGATGGGCAGGGGAGCACAGATACGCAGTATTTT. Translation: CASSDGQGSTDTQYF.

This chain uses TRBV21-1 with TRBJ2-1; TRBD2, the D gene given by the table, was not confirmed from the DNA. TRBV21-1 is deemed a pseudogene. The CDR3 contains 15 residues. CDR3: CASSKALRLAAEQFF. Written as DNA, the CDR3 is TGTGCCAGCAGCAAAGCGCTTCGACTAGCGGCCGAGCAGTTCTTC.

The V call is TRBV9, the J call TRBJ1-2; D perhaps matches TRBD1 (5 bases). Germline assignment: CDR1 SGDLS and CDR2 YYNGEE. This CDR3 has 15 amino acids. V lost 2 bases to trimming and J lost 5 bases, with 16 bases between them. The CDR3 DNA sequence: TGTGCCAGCAGCGTCCAGGGTTACGAATCGTATGGCTACACCTTC. It yields the protein CASSVQGYESYGYTF.

The chain links TRBV5-6 to TRBJ1-1; D is perhaps TRBD1 (6 bases). V gave up 2 bases and J gave up 1 base, with 9 bases separating them. The germline V gene encodes CDR1 SGHDT and CDR2 YYEEEE. This CDR3 region has 14 residues. The CDR3 DNA sequence: TGTGCCAGCAGCTTCGGGACACCGAACACTGAAGCTTTCTTT. The encoded protein is CASSFGTPNTEAFF.

The CDR3 sequence is CASSLGRVGNEQYF. The CDR3 DNA sequence: TGTGCCAGCAGTTTGGGCAGGGTTGGCAACGAGCAGTACTTC. The rearrangement links TRBV28 to TRBJ2-7, with D possibly matching TRBD1 (5 bases). The CDR3 spans 14 residues. Germline V gene lookup returns CDR1 MDHEN and CDR2 SYDVKM. Trimming pared 3 bases from V and 5 bases from J, leaving 14 bases between.

This chain joins TRBV19 and TRBJ2-1; 13 bases agree with TRBD2. Germline trimming cut 2 bases from V and 7 bases from J; bases unmatched to any gene: 11. Germline V gives CDR1 LNHDA, CDR2 SQIVND (reference sequence). The CDR3 covers 18 residues. The DNA for the CDR3 is TGTGCCAGTAGTATATTTTTCAATACTAGCGGGAGGGAGAATGAGCAGTTCTTC. Translation gives CASSIFFNTSGRENEQFF.

The chain employs TRBV4-3 and TRBJ1-2; D is uncertain. Trimming pared 0 bases from V and 8 bases from J, leaving 16 bases between. The CDR3 has 15 amino acids. Germline lookup yields CDR1 LGHNA and CDR2 YSLEER. The CDR3 bases are TGCGCCAGCAGCCAAGATTACTCCACCAGGCGCGGCTACACCTTC. Protein product: CASSQDYSTRRGYTF.

The chain is built from TRBV20-1 and TRBJ2-7; 10 bases align to TRBD2. Germline CDR1 and CDR2: DFQATT and SNEGSKA (reference sequence). The CDR3 extends over 11 amino acids. The junction had 5 bases not matched to a gene; V was cut back by 4 bases and J by 11 bases. The CDR3 reads CSANSGRAKYF. The CDR3 DNA follows: TGCAGTGCTAACAGCGGGAGGGCTAAGTACTTC.